This T cell receptor (beta chain) was identified in a study of cytomegalovirus exposure and HLA in healthy donors. Study-wide context: Roughly 80 million unique TCRs from HLA-typed donors made up an early data release. The study's findings and limits: One variant, a missense change in DCLRE1C, was linked in a later analysis to TCR beta V- and J-gene trimming.

With regard to this clone: The antigen is undetermined.

Primers for the PCR totalled 60 Vbeta and 13 Jbeta. Profiling relied on immunoSEQ multiplex PCR, and the TCRdb table lists in-frame clones only, not all of them. Found here are more than 85,000 clones, around 79% of them singletons; the top ten hold over 12%. The V gene's germline CDR1 is SGDLS and CDR2 YYNGEE. V lost 0 bases to trimming and J lost 0 bases, with 9 bases between them. The CDR3 has 15 amino acids. V gene TRBV9 combines with J gene TRBJ1-1; D remains ambiguous. Material for sequencing was PBMCs. The sequence came from a male donor in good health and CMV-seropositive. CDR3 amino acids: CASSVGSLVNTEAFF. CDR3 DNA sequence: TGTGCCAGCAGCGTAGGTAGTCTCGTGAACACTGAAGCTTTCTTT.